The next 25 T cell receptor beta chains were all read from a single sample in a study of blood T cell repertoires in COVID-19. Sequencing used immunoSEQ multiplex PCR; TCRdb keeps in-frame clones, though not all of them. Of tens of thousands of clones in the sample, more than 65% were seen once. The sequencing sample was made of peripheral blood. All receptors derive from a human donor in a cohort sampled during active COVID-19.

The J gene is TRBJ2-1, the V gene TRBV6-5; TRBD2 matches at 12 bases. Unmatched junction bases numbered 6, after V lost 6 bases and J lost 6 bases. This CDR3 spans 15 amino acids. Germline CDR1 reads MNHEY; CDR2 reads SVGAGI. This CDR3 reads CASSPTSGSFNEQFF. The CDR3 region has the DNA TGTGCCAGCAGCCCGACTAGCGGGAGCTTCAATGAGCAGTTCTTC.

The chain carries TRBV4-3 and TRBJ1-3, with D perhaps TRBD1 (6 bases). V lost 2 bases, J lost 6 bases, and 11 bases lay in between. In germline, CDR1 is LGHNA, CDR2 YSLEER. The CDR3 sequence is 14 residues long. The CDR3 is CASSQTGQLNTIYF. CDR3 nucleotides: TGCGCCAGCAGCCAAACAGGACAGCTAAACACCATATATTTT.

CDR3 DNA: TGTGCCAGCAGCCAACGGACTAGCGGAAACACCGGGGAGCTGTTTTTT. Translation: CASSQRTSGNTGELFF. The chain carries TRBV14 and TRBJ2-2; 10 nucleotides match TRBD2. Trimming removed 2 bases from V and 2 bases from J; junction bases left unmatched: 2. Germline V CDR1 and CDR2: SGHDN, FVKESK. This CDR3 is built from 16 residues.

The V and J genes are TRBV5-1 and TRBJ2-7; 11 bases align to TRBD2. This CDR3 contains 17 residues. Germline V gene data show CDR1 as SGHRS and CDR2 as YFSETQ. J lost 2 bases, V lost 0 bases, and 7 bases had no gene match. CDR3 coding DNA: TGCGCCAGCAGCTTGGTGGGGGGACTAGCGGAGCCCTACGAGCAGTACTTC. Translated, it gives CASSLVGGLAEPYEQYF.

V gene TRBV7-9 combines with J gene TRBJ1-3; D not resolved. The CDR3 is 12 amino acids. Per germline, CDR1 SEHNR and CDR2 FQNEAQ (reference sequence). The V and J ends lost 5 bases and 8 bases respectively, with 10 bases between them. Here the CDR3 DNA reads TGTGCCAGCAGCCCCAGGTTGGACACCATATATTTT. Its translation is CASSPRLDTIYF.

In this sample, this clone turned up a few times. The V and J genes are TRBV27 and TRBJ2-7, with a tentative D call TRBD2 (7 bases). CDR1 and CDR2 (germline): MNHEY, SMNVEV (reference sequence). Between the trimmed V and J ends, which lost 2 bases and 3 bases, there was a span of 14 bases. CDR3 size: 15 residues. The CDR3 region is CASSLGRGGGYEQYF. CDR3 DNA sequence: TGTGCCAGCAGTTTAGGGCGGGGAGGGGGCTACGAGCAGTACTTC.

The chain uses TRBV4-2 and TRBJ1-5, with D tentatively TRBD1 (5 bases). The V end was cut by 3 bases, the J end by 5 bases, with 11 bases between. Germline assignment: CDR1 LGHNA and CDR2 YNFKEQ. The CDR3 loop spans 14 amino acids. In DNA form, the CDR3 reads TGTGCCAGCAGCCAGGCAGGGCTGGATCAGCCCCAGCATTTT. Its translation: CASSQAGLDQPQHF.

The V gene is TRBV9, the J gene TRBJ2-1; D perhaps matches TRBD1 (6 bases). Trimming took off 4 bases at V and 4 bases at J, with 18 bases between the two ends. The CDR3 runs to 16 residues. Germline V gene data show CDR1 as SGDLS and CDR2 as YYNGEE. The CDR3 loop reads CASSLYGGTIYNEQFF. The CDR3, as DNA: TGTGCCAGCAGCCTGTATGGGGGCACTATATACAATGAGCAGTTCTTC.

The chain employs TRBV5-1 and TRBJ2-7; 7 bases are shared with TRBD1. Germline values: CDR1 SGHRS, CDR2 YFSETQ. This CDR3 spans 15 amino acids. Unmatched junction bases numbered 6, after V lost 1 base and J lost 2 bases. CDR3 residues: CASSLKGQGAYEQYF. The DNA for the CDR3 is TGCGCCAGCAGCTTGAAGGGGCAGGGGGCCTACGAGCAGTACTTC.

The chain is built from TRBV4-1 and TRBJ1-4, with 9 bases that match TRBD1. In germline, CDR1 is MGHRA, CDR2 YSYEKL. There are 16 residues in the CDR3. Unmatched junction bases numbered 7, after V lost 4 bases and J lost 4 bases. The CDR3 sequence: CASSPWDRAINEKLFF. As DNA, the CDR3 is TGCGCCAGCAGCCCCTGGGACAGGGCGATTAATGAAAAACTGTTTTTT.

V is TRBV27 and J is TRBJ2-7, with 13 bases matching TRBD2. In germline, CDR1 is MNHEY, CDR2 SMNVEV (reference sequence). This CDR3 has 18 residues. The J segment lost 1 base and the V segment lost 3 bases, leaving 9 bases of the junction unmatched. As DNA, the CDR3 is TGTGCCAGCAGTTTCCTTGGACTAGCGGGAGAACGATCCTACGAGCAGTACTTC. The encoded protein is CASSFLGLAGERSYEQYF.

As DNA, the CDR3 is TGTGCCAGCAGTTCAAACAGGGGGTGGGTTAATGAAAAACTGTTTTTT. Its protein product is CASSSNRGWVNEKLFF. V usage is TRBV28 and J usage is TRBJ1-4; 8 bases are a match to TRBD1. The CDR3 has 16 amino acids. J gave up 4 bases and V 4 bases, and 8 bases lay outside the gene matches. Germline V gene sequence: CDR1 MDHEN, CDR2 SYDVKM.

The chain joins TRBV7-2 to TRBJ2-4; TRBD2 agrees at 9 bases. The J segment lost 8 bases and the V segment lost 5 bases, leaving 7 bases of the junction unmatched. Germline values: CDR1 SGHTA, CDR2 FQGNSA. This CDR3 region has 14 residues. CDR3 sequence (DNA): TGTGCCAGCAGCCTTAGCGGGAGTGGGGACATTCAGTACTTC. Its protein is CASSLSGSGDIQYF.

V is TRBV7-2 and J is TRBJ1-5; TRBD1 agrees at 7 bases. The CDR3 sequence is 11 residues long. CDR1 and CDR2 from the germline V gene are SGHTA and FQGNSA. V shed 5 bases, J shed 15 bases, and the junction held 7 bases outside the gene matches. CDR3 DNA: TGTGCCAGCAGCCCAGGACAGGTTCTGCATTTT. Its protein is CASSPGQVLHF.

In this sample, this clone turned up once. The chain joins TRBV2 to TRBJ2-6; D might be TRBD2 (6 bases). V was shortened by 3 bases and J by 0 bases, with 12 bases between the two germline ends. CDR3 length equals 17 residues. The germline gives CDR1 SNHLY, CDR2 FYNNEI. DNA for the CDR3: TGTGCCAGCAGTGAGAATCGGGGGACCTCTGGGGCCAACGTCCTGACTTTC. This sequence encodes CASSENRGTSGANVLTF.

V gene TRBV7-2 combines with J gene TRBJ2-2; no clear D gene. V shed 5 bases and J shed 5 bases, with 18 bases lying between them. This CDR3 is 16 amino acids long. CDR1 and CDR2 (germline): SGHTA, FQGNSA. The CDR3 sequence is CASSRSSSGLTGELFF. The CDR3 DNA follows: TGTGCCAGCAGCCGCAGCTCCTCCGGGTTGACCGGGGAGCTGTTTTTT.

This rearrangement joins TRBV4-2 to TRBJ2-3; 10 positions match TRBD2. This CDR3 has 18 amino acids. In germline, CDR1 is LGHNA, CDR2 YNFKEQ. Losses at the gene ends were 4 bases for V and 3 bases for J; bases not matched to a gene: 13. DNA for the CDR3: TGTGCCAGCAGCCTTATAGCGGGAGGACCGGATTGGACAGATACGCAGTATTTT. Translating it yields CASSLIAGGPDWTDTQYF.

The CDR3 reads CASSLGVKADTQYF. The CDR3 coding sequence is TGTGCCAGCAGCCTGGGAGTTAAAGCAGATACGCAGTATTTT. The rearrangement links TRBV5-6 to TRBJ2-3, with a possible D match to TRBD2 (5 bases). Germline assignment: CDR1 SGHDT and CDR2 YYEEEE. This CDR3 has 14 amino acids. The germline V and J ends were trimmed by 4 bases and 4 bases, with 13 bases remaining between them.

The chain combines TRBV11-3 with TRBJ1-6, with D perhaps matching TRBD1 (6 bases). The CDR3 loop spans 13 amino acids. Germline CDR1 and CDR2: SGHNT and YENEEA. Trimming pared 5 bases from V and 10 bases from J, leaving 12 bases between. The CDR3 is CASSLSGVSPLHF. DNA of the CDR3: TGTGCCAGCAGCCTATCAGGGGTCTCACCCCTCCACTTT.

The CDR3 DNA is TGTGCCAGCAGCTATACCGGGACAGCGAGATCCTACGAGCAGTACTTC. Its translation is CASSYTGTARSYEQYF. This chain uses TRBV6-6 with TRBJ2-7; 7 bases match TRBD1. The CDR3 consists of 16 residues. After removal of 6 bases from V and 1 base from J, the junction contained 12 bases not matched to a gene. Germline V gene lookup returns CDR1 MNHNY and CDR2 SVGAGI (reference sequence).

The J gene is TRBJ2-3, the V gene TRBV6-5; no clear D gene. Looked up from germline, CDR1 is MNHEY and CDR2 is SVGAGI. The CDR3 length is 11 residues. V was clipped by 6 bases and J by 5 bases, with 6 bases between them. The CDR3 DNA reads TGTGCCAGCAGGAACATAGATACGCAGTATTTT. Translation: CASRNIDTQYF.

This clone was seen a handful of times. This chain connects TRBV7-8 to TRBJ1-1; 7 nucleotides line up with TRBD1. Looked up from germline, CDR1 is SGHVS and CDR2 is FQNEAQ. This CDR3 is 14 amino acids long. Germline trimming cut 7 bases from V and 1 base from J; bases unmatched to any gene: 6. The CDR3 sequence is CASTLGQPNTEAFF. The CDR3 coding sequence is TGTGCCAGCACCCTGGGACAGCCGAACACTGAAGCTTTCTTT.

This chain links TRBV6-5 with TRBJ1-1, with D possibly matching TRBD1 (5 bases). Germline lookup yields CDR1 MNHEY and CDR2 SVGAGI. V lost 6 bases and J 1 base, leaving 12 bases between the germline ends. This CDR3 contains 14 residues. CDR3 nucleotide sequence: TGTGCCAGCAGGCCGACGGGGGGGAACACTGAAGCTTTCTTT. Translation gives CASRPTGGNTEAFF.

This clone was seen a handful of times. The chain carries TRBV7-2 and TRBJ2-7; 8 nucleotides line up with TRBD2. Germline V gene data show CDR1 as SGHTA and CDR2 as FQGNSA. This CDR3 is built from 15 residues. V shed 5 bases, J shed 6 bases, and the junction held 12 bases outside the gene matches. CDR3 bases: TGTGCCAGCAGCCAACCTTTAGCGGGAATCTTCGAGCAGTACTTC. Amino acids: CASSQPLAGIFEQYF. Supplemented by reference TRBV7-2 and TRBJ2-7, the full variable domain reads GAGVSQSPSNKVTEKGKDVELRCDPISGHTALYWYRQSLGQGLEFLIYFQGNSAPDKSGLPSDRFSAERTGGSVSTLTIQRTQQEDSAVYLCASSQPLAGIFEQYFGPGTRLTVT.

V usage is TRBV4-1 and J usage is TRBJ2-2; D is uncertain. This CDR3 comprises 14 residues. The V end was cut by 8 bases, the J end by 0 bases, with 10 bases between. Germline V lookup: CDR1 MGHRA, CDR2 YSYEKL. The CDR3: CASCGAPNTGELFF. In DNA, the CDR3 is TGCGCCAGCTGCGGTGCGCCGAACACCGGGGAGCTGTTTTTT.